This T cell receptor (beta chain) was captured in a study of blood T cells in healthy people across ages. This clonotype was recorded only once. This CDR3 fails to terminate in the conserved phenylalanine or tryptophan, so it likely reflects a read error. It is unclear where the CDR3 begins or ends on the DNA, so no DNA is shown, and the CDR3 is as TCRdb lists it. A second roughly 6 to 11 cycle PCR used barcoded and J-beta primers. TCRdb re-called the 5' RACE reads with MiXCR, one entry per CDR3 protein. The table has 550,000 to 800,000 distinct CDR3 sequences, 21% seen once. This receptor was identified in a man aged 70 or older in good health. Sequences were obtained from blood.

CDR3 amino acids: CASSCRVSTDTQYS. The V gene is TRBV12-3 or TRBV12-4, the J gene TRBJ2-3; the table's D gene call, TRBD1, was not cross checked with the DNA. The CDR3 sequence runs 14 residues, both termini included.